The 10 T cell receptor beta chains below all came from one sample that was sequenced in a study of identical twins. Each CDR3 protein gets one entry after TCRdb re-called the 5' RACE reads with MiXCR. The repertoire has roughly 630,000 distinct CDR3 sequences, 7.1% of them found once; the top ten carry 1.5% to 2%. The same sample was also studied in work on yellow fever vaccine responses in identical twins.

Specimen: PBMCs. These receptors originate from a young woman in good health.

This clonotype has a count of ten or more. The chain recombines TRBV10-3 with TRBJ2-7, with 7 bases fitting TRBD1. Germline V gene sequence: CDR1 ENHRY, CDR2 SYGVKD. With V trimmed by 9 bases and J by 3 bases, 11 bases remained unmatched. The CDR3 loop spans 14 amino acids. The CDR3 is CAMVGRDSDYEQYF. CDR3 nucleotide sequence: TGTGCCATGGTAGGACGGGACAGCGACTACGAGCAGTACTTC.

For the CDR3, the DNA is TGTGCCAGCAGTTACAGGAACATACGGAACACTGAAGCTTTCTTT. The encoded protein is CASSYRNIRNTEAFF. The chain recombines TRBV6-2 or TRBV6-3 with TRBJ1-1; no firm D call. The germline V gene encodes CDR1 MNHEY and CDR2 SVGEGT. V was shortened by 2 bases and J by 1 base, with 11 bases between the two germline ends. The CDR3 is 15 amino acids.

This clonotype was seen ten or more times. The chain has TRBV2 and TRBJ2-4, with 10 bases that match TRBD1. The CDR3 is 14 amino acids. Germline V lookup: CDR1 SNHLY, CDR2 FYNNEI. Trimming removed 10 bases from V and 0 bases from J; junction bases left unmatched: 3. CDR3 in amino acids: CATRDRGAKNIQYF. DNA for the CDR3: TGTGCCACCCGGGACAGGGGAGCCAAAAACATTCAGTACTTC.

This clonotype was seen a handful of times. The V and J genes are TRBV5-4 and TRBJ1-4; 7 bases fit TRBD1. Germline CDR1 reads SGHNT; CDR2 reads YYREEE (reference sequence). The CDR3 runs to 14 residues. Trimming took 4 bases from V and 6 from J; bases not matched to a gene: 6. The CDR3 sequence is CASSKQGGYEKLFF. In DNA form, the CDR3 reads TGTGCCAGCAGCAAGCAGGGGGGGTATGAAAAACTGTTTTTT. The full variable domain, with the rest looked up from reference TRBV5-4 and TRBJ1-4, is ETGVTQSPTHLIKTRGQQVTLRCSSQSGHNTVSWYQQALGQGPQFIFQYYREEENGRGNFPPRFSGLQFPNYSSELNVNALELDDSALYLCASSKQGGYEKLFFGSGTQLSVL.

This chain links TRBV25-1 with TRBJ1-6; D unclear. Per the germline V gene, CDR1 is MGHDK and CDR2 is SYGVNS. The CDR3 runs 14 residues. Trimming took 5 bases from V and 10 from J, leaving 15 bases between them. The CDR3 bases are TGTGCCAGCAGTTATCCTACCACGGGGTCACCCCTCCACTTT. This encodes CASSYPTTGSPLHF.

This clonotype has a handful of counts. CDR3 region: CATSEAGEIRDTQYF. CDR3 coding DNA: TGTGCCACCAGTGAGGCCGGGGAGATAAGGGATACGCAGTATTTT. This chain links TRBV24-1 with TRBJ2-3, with a tentative D call TRBD2 (5 bases). CDR1 is KGHDR, CDR2 SFDVKD, per germline. This CDR3 region has 15 residues. The V gene lost 4 bases and the J gene lost 6 bases, with 16 bases spanning the gap.

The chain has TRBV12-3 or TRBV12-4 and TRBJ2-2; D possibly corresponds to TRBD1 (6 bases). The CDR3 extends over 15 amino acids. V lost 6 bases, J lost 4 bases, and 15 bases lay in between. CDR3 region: CASSRDTFSTGELFF. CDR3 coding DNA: TGTGCCAGCAGCCGGGACACTTTTTCCACCGGGGAGCTGTTTTTT.

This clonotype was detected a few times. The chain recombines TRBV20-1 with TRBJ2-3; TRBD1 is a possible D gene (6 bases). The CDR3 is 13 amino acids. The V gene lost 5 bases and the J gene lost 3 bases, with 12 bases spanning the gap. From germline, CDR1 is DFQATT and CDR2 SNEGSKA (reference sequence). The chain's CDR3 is CSAPRQGTDTQYF. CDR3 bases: TGCAGTGCTCCAAGGCAGGGGACAGATACGCAGTATTTT.

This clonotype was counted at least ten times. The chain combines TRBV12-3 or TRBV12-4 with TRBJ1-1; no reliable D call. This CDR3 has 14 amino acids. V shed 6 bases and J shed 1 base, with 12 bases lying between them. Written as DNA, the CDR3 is TGTGCCAGCAGAGGTTTGGGAGGGAACACTGAAGCTTTCTTT. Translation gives CASRGLGGNTEAFF.

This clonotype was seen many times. The chain's CDR3 is CASSLLQNTEAFF. The CDR3 coding sequence is TGTGCCAGCAGCTTATTACAGAACACTGAAGCTTTCTTT. The chain uses TRBV7-9 and TRBJ1-1; D gene ambiguous. Germline CDR1 reads SEHNR; CDR2 reads FQNEAQ (reference sequence). Trimming took off 2 bases at V and 1 base at J, with 5 bases between the two ends. The CDR3 is made up of 13 amino acids.